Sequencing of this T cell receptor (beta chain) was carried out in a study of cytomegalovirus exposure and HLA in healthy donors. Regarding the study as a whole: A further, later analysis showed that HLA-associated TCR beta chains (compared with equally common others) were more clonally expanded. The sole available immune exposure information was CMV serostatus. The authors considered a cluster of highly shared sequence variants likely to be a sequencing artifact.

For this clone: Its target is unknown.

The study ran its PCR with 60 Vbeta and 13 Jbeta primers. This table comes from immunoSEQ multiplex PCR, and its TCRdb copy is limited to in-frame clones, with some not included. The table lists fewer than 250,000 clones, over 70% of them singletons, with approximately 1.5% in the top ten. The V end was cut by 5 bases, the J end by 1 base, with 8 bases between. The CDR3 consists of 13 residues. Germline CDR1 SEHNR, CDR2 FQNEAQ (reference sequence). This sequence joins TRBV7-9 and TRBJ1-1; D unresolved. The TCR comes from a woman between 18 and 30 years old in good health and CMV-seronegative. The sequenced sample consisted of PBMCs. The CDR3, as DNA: TGTGCCAGCAGCGTTGGCAGGAACACTGAAGCTTTCTTT. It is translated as CASSVGRNTEAFF.